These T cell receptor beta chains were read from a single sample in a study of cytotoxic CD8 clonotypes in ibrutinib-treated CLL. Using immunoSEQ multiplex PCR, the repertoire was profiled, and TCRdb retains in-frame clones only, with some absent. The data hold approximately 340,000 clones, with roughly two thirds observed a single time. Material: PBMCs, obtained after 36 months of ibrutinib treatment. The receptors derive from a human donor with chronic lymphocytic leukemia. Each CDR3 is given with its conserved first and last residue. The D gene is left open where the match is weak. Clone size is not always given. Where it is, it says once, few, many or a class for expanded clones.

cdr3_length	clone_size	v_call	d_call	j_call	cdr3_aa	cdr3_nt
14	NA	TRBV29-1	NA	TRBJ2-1	CSVGGVAKYNEQFF	TGCAGCGTTGGGGGGGTTGCTAAATACAATGAGCAGTTCTTC
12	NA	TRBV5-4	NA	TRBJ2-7	CASSLGLREQYF	TGTGCCAGCAGCTTGGGCCTACGAGAGCAGTACTTC
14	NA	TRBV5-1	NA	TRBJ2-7	CASSLRGTSYEQYF	TGCGCCAGCAGCCTCCGGGGGACCTCCTACGAGCAGTACTTC
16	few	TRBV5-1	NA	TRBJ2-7	CASSEGPKLISYEQYF	TGCGCCAGCAGCGAGGGACCCAAATTGATATCCTACGAGCAGTACTTC
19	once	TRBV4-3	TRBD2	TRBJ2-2	CASSQVRIGSGTFTGELFF	TGCGCCAGCAGCCAAGTCCGAATCGGTAGCGGGACCTTCACCGGGGAGCTGTTTTTT
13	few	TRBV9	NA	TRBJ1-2	CASSVIDNYGYTF	TGTGCCAGCAGCGTCATAGATAACTATGGCTACACCTTC
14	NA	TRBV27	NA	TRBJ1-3	CASSLTGSGNTIYF	TGTGCCAGCAGTTTAACGGGCTCTGGAAACACCATATATTTT
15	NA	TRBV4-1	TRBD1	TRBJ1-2	CASSQVRGQGRGYTF	TGCGCCAGCAGCCAAGTCCGAGGACAGGGTAGGGGCTACACCTTC
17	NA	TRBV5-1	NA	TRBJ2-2	CASSSPRGPLNTGELFF	TGCGCCAGCAGTTCCCCCAGGGGCCCGTTGAACACCGGGGAGCTGTTTTTT
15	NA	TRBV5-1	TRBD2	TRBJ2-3	CASSLDSGGTDTQYF	TGCGCCAGCAGCTTAGATAGCGGGGGCACAGATACGCAGTATTTT
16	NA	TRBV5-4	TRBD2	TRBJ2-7	CASSLGGASGGYEQYF	TGTGCCAGCAGCTTGGGTGGAGCTAGCGGGGGCTACGAGCAGTACTTC
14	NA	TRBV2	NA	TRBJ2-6	CASSQSSGANVLTF	TGTGCCAGCAGTCAGTCCTCTGGGGCCAACGTCCTGACTTTC
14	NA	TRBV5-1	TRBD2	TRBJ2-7	CASSLLAGGLEQYF	TGCGCCAGCAGCTTACTAGCGGGGGGGCTCGAGCAGTACTTC
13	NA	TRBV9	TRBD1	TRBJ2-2	CATGQENTGELFF	TGTGCCACGGGACAGGAGAACACCGGGGAGCTGTTTTTT
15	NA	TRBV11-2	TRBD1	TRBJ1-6	CASSFNRGLNSPLHF	TGTGCCAGCAGTTTTAACAGGGGACTTAATTCACCCCTCCACTTT
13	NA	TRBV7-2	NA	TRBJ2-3	CASSLPGTDTQYF	TGTGCCAGCAGCTTGCCAGGCACAGATACGCAGTATTTT
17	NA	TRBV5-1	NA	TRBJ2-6	CASSPRAPTSGANVLTF	TGCGCCAGCAGCCCCCGGGCCCCGACCTCTGGGGCCAACGTCCTGACTTTC
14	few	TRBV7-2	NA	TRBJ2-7	CASSLSRGGYEQYF	TGTGCCAGCAGCTTAAGCAGGGGCGGGTACGAGCAGTACTTC
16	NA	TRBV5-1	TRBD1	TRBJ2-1	CASSLVTGTGVDEQFF	TGCGCCAGCAGCTTGGTTACTGGGACAGGGGTCGATGAGCAGTTCTTC
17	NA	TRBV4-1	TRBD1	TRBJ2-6	CASSQARGRSGANVLTF	TGCGCCAGCAGCCAGGCTAGGGGGCGTTCTGGGGCCAACGTCCTGACTTTC
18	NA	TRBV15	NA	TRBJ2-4	CATSRRWGQVATKNIQYF	TGTGCCACCAGCAGGCGGTGGGGGCAGGTGGCGACCAAAAACATTCAGTACTTC
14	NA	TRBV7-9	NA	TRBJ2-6	CASSRVAGANVLTF	TGTGCCAGCAGCAGGGTTGCTGGGGCCAACGTCCTGACTTTC
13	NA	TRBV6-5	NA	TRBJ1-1	CASSSRENTEAFF	TGTGCCAGCAGTTCCAGGGAGAACACTGAAGCTTTCTTT
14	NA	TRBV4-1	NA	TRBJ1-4	CASSPRQGGEKLFF	TGCGCCAGCAGCCCGCGGCAAGGGGGAGAAAAACTGTTTTTT
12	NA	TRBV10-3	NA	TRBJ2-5	CAISSPQETQYF	TGTGCCATCTCCTCCCCACAAGAGACCCAGTACTTC
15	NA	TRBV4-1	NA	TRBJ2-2	CASSQDNGAGGELFF	TGCGCCAGCAGCCAAGATAACGGGGCTGGCGGGGAACTGTTTTTT
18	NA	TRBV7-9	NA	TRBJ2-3	CASSLIGGGPVHTDTQYF	TGTGCCAGCAGCTTAATTGGGGGAGGTCCGGTGCACACAGATACGCAGTATTTT
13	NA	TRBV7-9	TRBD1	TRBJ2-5	CASSFSRGETQYF	TGTGCCAGCAGTTTTAGCAGGGGGGAGACCCAGTACTTC
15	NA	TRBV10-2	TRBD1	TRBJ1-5	CASSESGGINQPQHF	TGCGCCAGCAGTGAATCAGGGGGCATCAATCAGCCCCAGCATTTT
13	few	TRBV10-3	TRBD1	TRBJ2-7	CATHEDRDYEQYF	TGTGCCACCCATGAGGACAGGGACTACGAGCAGTACTTC
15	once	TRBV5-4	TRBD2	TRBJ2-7	CASRGGLAGVSEQYF	TGTGCCAGCAGGGGGGGACTAGCGGGAGTCTCCGAGCAGTACTTC
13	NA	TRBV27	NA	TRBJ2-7	CASSPGTVYEQYF	TGTGCCAGCAGTCCCGGGACGGTCTACGAGCAGTACTTC
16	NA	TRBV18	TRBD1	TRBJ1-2	CASSPSAGGENYGYTF	TGTGCCAGCTCACCCAGCGCAGGGGGAGAAAACTATGGCTACACCTTC
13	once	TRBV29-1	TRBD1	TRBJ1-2	CSVGTDKNYGYTF	TGCAGCGTCGGGACAGACAAGAACTATGGCTACACCTTC
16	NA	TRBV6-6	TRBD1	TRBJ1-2	CASSYIQGVANYGYTF	TGTGCCAGCAGTTATATCCAGGGGGTAGCTAACTATGGCTACACCTTC
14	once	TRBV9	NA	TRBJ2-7	CASSVATAGGEQYF	TGTGCCAGCAGCGTAGCTACAGCGGGTGGAGAGCAGTACTTC
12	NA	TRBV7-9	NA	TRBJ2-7	CASSLVGIEQYF	TGTGCCAGCAGCTTAGTGGGAATCGAGCAGTACTTC
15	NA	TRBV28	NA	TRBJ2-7	CASQPTGLRSYEQYF	TGTGCCAGCCAACCTACAGGTCTCAGATCCTACGAGCAGTACTTC
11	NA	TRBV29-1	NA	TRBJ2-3	CSVRVTDTQYF	TGCAGCGTTCGGGTCACAGATACGCAGTATTTT
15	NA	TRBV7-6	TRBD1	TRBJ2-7	CASSRGQGAIYEQYF	TGTGCCAGCAGCCGAGGACAGGGGGCGATCTACGAGCAGTACTTC
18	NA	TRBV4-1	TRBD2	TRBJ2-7	CASSQVGYMGGRSDEQYF	TGCGCCAGCAGCCAAGTCGGATATATGGGCGGGAGGTCCGACGAGCAGTACTTC
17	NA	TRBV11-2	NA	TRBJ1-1	CASSLDWRESMNTEAFF	TGTGCCAGCAGCTTAGATTGGAGGGAATCTATGAACACTGAAGCTTTCTTT
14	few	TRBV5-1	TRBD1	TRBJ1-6	CASTPDRDYSPLHF	TGCGCCAGCACCCCCGACAGGGATTATTCACCCCTCCACTTT
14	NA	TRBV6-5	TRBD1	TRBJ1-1	CASSYDRVNTEAFF	TGTGCCAGCAGTTACGACAGGGTGAACACTGAAGCTTTCTTT
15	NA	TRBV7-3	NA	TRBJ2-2	CASSLLPKPPGELFF	TGTGCCAGCAGCTTACTCCCCAAACCCCCCGGGGAGCTGTTTTTT
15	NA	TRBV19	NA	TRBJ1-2	CASRPSDGMFYGYTF	TGTGCCAGTAGACCCTCGGACGGGATGTTCTATGGCTACACCTTC
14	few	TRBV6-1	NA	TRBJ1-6	CASSEPGLKSPLHF	TGTGCCAGCAGTGAACCAGGCCTGAAATCACCCCTCCACTTT
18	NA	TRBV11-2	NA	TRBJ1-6	CASSLERSGLSYGPPLHF	TGTGCCAGCAGCTTAGAGCGGAGTGGACTGAGCTACGGACCACCCCTCCACTTT
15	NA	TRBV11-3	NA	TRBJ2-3	CASSLDPTTTDTQYF	TGTGCCAGCAGCTTAGATCCCACCACCACAGATACGCAGTATTTT
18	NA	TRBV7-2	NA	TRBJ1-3	CASSLSPMRGLAGNTIYF	TGTGCCAGCAGCTTAAGTCCCATGAGGGGCCTGGCTGGAAACACCATATATTTT
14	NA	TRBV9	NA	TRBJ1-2	CASSGGMSNYGYTF	TGTGCCAGCAGCGGAGGAATGTCTAACTATGGCTACACCTTC
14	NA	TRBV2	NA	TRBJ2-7	CASSEDRSSYEQYF	TGTGCCAGCAGTGAAGACAGGAGCTCCTACGAGCAGTACTTC
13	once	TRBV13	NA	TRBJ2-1	CASRLVGVNEQFF	TGTGCCAGCAGGTTGGTGGGCGTCAATGAGCAGTTCTTC
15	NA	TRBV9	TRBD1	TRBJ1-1	CASSVEGGPNTEAFF	TGTGCCAGCAGCGTAGAAGGGGGCCCGAACACTGAAGCTTTCTTT
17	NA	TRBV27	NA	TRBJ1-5	CASSLGSAGRVNQPQHF	TGTGCCAGCAGTTTAGGCTCTGCGGGGAGGGTAAATCAGCCCCAGCATTTT
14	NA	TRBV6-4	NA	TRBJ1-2	CASSAGFPNYGYTF	TGTGCCAGCAGCGCCGGGTTTCCTAACTATGGCTACACCTTC
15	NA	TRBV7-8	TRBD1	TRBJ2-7	CASSLVAGGMFEQYF	TGTGCCAGCAGCTTAGTCGCAGGGGGTATGTTCGAGCAGTACTTC
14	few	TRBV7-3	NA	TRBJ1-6	CASSQGSYNSPLHF	TGTGCCAGCAGCCAGGGGTCCTATAATTCACCCCTCCACTTT
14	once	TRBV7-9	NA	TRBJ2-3	CASTLGTGADTQYF	TGTGCCAGCACCCTCGGGACTGGGGCAGATACGCAGTATTTT
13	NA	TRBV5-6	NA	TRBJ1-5	CASSLGSNQPQHF	TGTGCCAGCAGCTTGGGCAGCAATCAGCCCCAGCATTTT